The T cell receptor (beta chain) described here comes from a study of T-cell memory formation after mild COVID-19. The CDR3 contains 14 residues. V lost 3 bases to trimming and J lost 0 bases, with 10 bases between them. From germline, CDR1 is SGHKS and CDR2 YYEKEE (reference sequence). Details on this clonotype: Its antigen is not identified.

5'RACE primed at constant segments yielded TCR alpha and TCR beta cDNA libraries bearing sample barcodes and UMIs. MiXCR was run by TCRdb on the 5' RACE reads, yielding one entry per CDR3 protein. The repertoire holds hundreds of thousands of distinct CDR3 sequences, with roughly a fifth as singletons. Study-level points and caveats: While clones contracting from day 15 to 85 were balanced between CD4 and CD8, later expanders leaned CD4+. Within pre-infection memory, some responding clones were found, suggesting cross-reactive memory joined.

The source material was PBMCs or a T cell subset sorted from them (not recorded which). The source is an adult woman who had mild COVID-19 (a few samples of this study predate the infection). Cell type and time point are not known. The chain couples TRBV5-5 to TRBJ2-7, with unresolved D. For the CDR3, the DNA is TGTGCCAGCAGCTCCTGGAAGCCCTCCTACGAGCAGTACTTC. This codes for CASSSWKPSYEQYF.